One and the same sample provided the 15 T cell receptor beta chains below, sequenced in a study of blood T cells in healthy people across ages. Sample-barcoded 5' priming and a J-beta primer mix drove a second PCR of roughly 6 to 12 cycles. TCRdb used MiXCR to reprocess the 5' RACE reads, holding one entry per CDR3 protein. Here the sample spans approximately 790,000 distinct CDR3 sequences, approximately 65% being singletons. The sequencing sample was made of blood. The receptors here all came from a man under 40 in good health.

The chain links TRBV7-9 to TRBJ1-6, with D possibly TRBD1 on 5 matching bases. Germline values: CDR1 SEHNR, CDR2 FQNEAQ (reference sequence). V lost 3 bases and J 9 bases, leaving 9 bases between the germline ends. The CDR3 is 13 residues long. DNA for the CDR3: TGTGCCAGCAGCTTCCAGGGCGGTTCACCCCTCCACTTT. The encoded protein is CASSFQGGSPLHF.

In this sample, this clonotype turned up a few times. The J gene is TRBJ1-2, the V gene TRBV15; D uncertain. The CDR3 runs 15 residues. The V gene's germline CDR1 is LNHNV and CDR2 YYDKDF (reference sequence). Trimming removed 5 bases at V and 4 bases at J, with 17 bases between. DNA for the CDR3: TGTGCCACCAGCGAAGCCCGCGGGGATATCTATGGCTACACCTTC. Its translation: CATSEARGDIYGYTF.

Only a few counts were recorded for this clonotype. The chain uses TRBV12-3 or TRBV12-4 and TRBJ2-4, with a possible D match to TRBD1 (6 bases). This CDR3 region has 13 residues. V was shortened by 6 bases and J by 6 bases, with 12 bases between the two germline ends. The CDR3 coding sequence is TGTGCCAGCAGCTCCCAGGGGCCAAACATTCAGTACTTC. It translates to CASSSQGPNIQYF.

This clonotype was seen a single time. The junction departs from the called germline gene at one end, perhaps through a read error. The rearrangement links TRBV5-4 to TRBJ1-1, with unresolved D. There are 14 residues in the CDR3. Germline values: CDR1 SGHNT, CDR2 YYREEE (reference sequence). DNA for the CDR3: TGTGCCAGCAGCTTGGTTGGAGGGAACCCTGAAGCTTTCTTT. Translated: CASSLVGGNPEAFF.

The CDR3 spells CASSLFSGTSGVPFF. The CDR3 DNA follows: TGTGCCAGCAGTTTATTTTCAGGGACTAGCGGGGTTCCGTTCTTC. The chain couples TRBV28 to TRBJ2-1; 13 bases match TRBD2. Germline V lookup: CDR1 MDHEN, CDR2 SYDVKM. V was clipped by 1 base and J by 15 bases; unmatched bases: 9. The CDR3 is 15 residues long.

As concerns this clonotype: One end of the junction fails to match germline, which may point to a read error. The chain is built from TRBV12-3 or TRBV12-4 and TRBJ2-7; 11 nucleotides agree with TRBD2. The CDR3 has 13 amino acids. CDR3 region: CANSVLAGVEQYF. CDR3 in DNA: TGTGCCAACAGTGTACTAGCGGGGGTGGAGCAGTACTTC.

The V call is TRBV7-2, the J call TRBJ1-2, with 8 positions matching TRBD1. The CDR3 length is 15 residues. CDR1 and CDR2 from the germline V gene are SGHTA and FQGNSA. After removal of 1 base from V and 7 bases from J, the junction contained 8 bases not matched to a gene. The CDR3 spells CASSLGADRVGGYTF. The CDR3, as DNA: TGTGCCAGCAGCTTAGGGGCGGACAGGGTGGGTGGCTACACCTTC. Drawing the rest from reference TRBV7-2 and TRBJ1-2, the complete variable domain is GAGVSQSPSNKVTEKGKDVELRCDPISGHTALYWYRQSLGQGLEFLIYFQGNSAPDKSGLPSDRFSAERTGGSVSTLTIQRTQQEDSAVYLCASSLGADRVGGYTFGSGTRLTVV.

This clonotype occurred a few times. The chain uses TRBV29-1 and TRBJ2-1; a weak D match, TRBD1 (5 bases). Germline V gene lookup returns CDR1 SQVTM and CDR2 ANQGSEA. CDR3 length: 14 residues. V shed 7 bases and J shed 6 bases, with 19 bases lying between them. In nucleotides, the CDR3 is TGCAGCGCCCGACAGCTTAAACCCCCCAATGAGCAGTTCTTC. It codes for CSARQLKPPNEQFF.

The chain combines TRBV7-2 with TRBJ2-7; tentatively, D is TRBD1 (6 bases). The germline V gene encodes CDR1 SGHTA and CDR2 FQGNSA. This CDR3 has 14 residues. The V and J ends lost 5 bases and 5 bases respectively, with 16 bases between them. CDR3 bases: TGTGCCAGCAGCCCCACAGGGCGGGCCAACGAGCAGTACTTC. Protein product: CASSPTGRANEQYF.

V gene TRBV2 combines with J gene TRBJ2-1; D is unresolved. V was cut by 4 bases and J by 10 bases, with 5 bases left in between. Germline values: CDR1 SNHLY, CDR2 FYNNEI. The CDR3 is 10 residues long. CDR3 protein: CASSVREQFF. The CDR3 DNA is TGTGCCAGCAGTGTGCGGGAGCAGTTCTTC.

The rearrangement joins TRBV4-3 to TRBJ1-2; D is undetermined. The CDR3 extends over 15 amino acids. Between the trimmed V and J ends, which lost 3 bases and 7 bases, there was a span of 18 bases. Germline CDR1 LGHNA, CDR2 YSLEER. The chain's CDR3 is CASSHTLAWGGGYTF. The CDR3 DNA sequence: TGCGCCAGCAGCCACACCCTAGCATGGGGAGGTGGCTACACCTTC.

This chain joins TRBV4-2 and TRBJ2-3; 7 nucleotides line up with TRBD2. CDR3 length equals 17 residues. J gave up 4 bases and V 0 bases, and 10 bases lay outside the gene matches. CDR1 is LGHNA, CDR2 YNFKEQ, per germline. The CDR3 region is CASSQERPGGGADTQYF. As DNA, the CDR3 is TGTGCCAGCAGCCAAGAACGGCCGGGCGGGGGTGCAGATACGCAGTATTTT.

In DNA, the CDR3 is TGCGCCAGCAGCTTGGTTCCAGTGGGACTCTCTGGGGCCAACGTCCTGACTTTC. Translating it yields CASSLVPVGLSGANVLTF. This chain uses TRBV5-1 with TRBJ2-6; D may be TRBD2 (6 bases). Trimming cost V 0 bases and J 0 bases, with 13 bases left between them. There are 18 residues in the CDR3. Germline V gene data show CDR1 as SGHRS and CDR2 as YFSETQ.

The CDR3 DNA reads as TGCAGTGCTAGCGGGACAGGGAACTATGGCTACACCTTC. Translated, it gives CSASGTGNYGYTF. V gene TRBV20-1 combines with J gene TRBJ1-2, with 9 nucleotides matching TRBD1. V gave up 3 bases and J gave up 2 bases; unmatched junction bases: 1. The CDR3 extends over 13 amino acids. CDR1 is DFQATT, CDR2 SNEGSKA, per germline (reference sequence).

This clonotype occurred a few times. The chain recombines TRBV5-1 with TRBJ2-1, with TRBD1 as a possible D gene (6 bases). Trimming took off 5 bases at V and 0 bases at J, with 21 bases between the two ends. Germline CDR1 and CDR2: SGHRS and YFSETQ. The CDR3 sequence is 18 residues long. CDR3 in DNA: TGCGCCAGCAGGAGTCGGGTGACAGGTTACTTCTCCTACAATGAGCAGTTCTTC. Translating gives CASRSRVTGYFSYNEQFF.